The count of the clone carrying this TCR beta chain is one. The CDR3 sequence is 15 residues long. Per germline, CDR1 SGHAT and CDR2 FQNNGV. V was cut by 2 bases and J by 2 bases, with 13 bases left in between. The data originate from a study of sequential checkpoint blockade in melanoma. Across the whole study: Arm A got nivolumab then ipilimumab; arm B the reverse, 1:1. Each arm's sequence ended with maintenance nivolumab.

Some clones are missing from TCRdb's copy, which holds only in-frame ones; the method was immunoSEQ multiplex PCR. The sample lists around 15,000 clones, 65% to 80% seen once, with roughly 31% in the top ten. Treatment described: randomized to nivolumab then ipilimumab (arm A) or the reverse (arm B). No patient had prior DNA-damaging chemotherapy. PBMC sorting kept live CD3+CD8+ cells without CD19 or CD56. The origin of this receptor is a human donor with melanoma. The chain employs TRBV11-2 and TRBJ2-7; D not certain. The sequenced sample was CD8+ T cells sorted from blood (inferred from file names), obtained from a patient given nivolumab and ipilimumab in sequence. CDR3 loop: CASSLSPGKTYEQYF. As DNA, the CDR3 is TGTGCCAGCAGCTTAAGTCCAGGTAAAACCTACGAGCAGTACTTC.